In this sample, the clone carrying this TCR beta chain turned up once. Its antigen is unknown. Other nucleotide sequences in the sample specify the same CDR3. This record comes from a study of OX40 agonist ivuxolimab in advanced cancers. Across the study: Patients were dosed intravenously with ivuxolimab at 0.01 to 10 mg/kg every 2 weeks. Two patients with cutaneous melanoma and one with hepatocellular carcinoma, three in total, showed partial responses. Study-wide points: On average, CD8+ T cells had more expanded clones than CD4+.

Clones were read by immunoSEQ multiplex PCR, and TCRdb kept only the in-frame ones, dropping some. The repertoire holds around 80,000 clones, with around 87% as singletons. Blood samples were obtained at baseline, cycle 4 day 1, and cycle 7 day 1. This material consisted of CD4+ or CD8+ T cells sorted from blood, taken in a trial of the OX40 agonist ivuxolimab. The receptor was derived from an adult with an advanced solid tumor such as melanoma, head and neck, liver or kidney cancer.

The CDR3 nucleotides read TGTGCCAGCAGCTTATTACGGGAAGATACGCAGTATTTT. Amino acids: CASSLLREDTQYF. The genes are TRBV7-7 and TRBJ2-3, with D maybe TRBD2 (5 bases). Trimming shortened V by 2 bases and J by 5 bases, and 8 bases separated the two germline ends. The germline V gene has CDR1 SSHAT and CDR2 FNYEAQ (reference sequence). The CDR3 contains 13 residues.